The subject of this entry is one T cell receptor (beta chain). TCRdb keeps only in-frame clones here, not all; method: immunoSEQ multiplex PCR. The data show 150,000 to 180,000 clones, roughly 94% seen once. Trimming cost V 5 bases and J 2 bases, with 13 bases left between them. The CDR3 consists of 14 residues. Germline V gene lookup returns CDR1 MGHRA and CDR2 YSYEKL. This entry comes from a study of control samples from healthy donors and cancer patients. The sample comprised blood. The chain employs TRBV4-1 and TRBJ2-7; D is perhaps TRBD1 or TRBD2 (5 bases each). The clonotype was recovered from a man in his forties in good health. The CDR3 DNA reads TGCGCCAGCAGCTCCATGGGACGGCCCTACGAGCAGTACTTC. It encodes CASSSMGRPYEQYF.